The 5 T cell receptor beta chains below were found in one sample sequenced in a study of blood T cell repertoires in COVID-19. The protocol was immunoSEQ multiplex PCR, while the TCRdb copy is restricted to in-frame clones and leaves out a portion. This table holds roughly 200,000 clones, roughly 90% found once. Sequencing input: peripheral blood. These receptor sequences come from a man younger than 30 with active or convalescent COVID-19.

The chain recombines TRBV7-9 with TRBJ2-7, with TRBD1 matching over 9 bases. Germline CDR1 reads SEHNR; CDR2 reads FQNEAQ (reference sequence). The CDR3 contains 15 residues. V trimming: 5 bases; J trimming: 5 bases; junction bases outside the gene matches: 10. CDR3 loop: CASSRTPGTGHEQYF. CDR3 bases: TGTGCCAGCAGCAGAACACCCGGGACAGGGCACGAGCAGTACTTC. Based on the CDR3 plus reference TRBV7-9 and TRBJ2-7, the full variable domain is DTGVSQNPRHKITKRGQNVTFRCDPISEHNRLYWYRQTLGQGPEFLTYFQNEAQLEKSRLLSDRFSAERPKGSFSTLEIQRTEQGDSAMYLCASSRTPGTGHEQYFGPGTRLTVT.

The chain couples TRBV10-3 to TRBJ2-7, with 10 nucleotides matching TRBD1. CDR1 ENHRY and CDR2 SYGVKD come from the germline V gene. V shed 0 bases, J shed 5 bases, and the junction held 7 bases outside the gene matches. The CDR3 is 16 amino acids. Here the CDR3 DNA reads TGTGCCATCAGTGAGTCAAAGACAGGGGGCAAGGACGAGCAGTACTTC. Translation: CAISESKTGGKDEQYF.

The J gene is TRBJ2-2, the V gene TRBV6-5; no definite D call. Deletions cut 7 bases from V and 4 bases from J, with 16 bases between. Germline CDR1 is MNHEY and CDR2 is SVGAGI. CDR3 length equals 15 residues. The CDR3 DNA reads TGTGCCAGCATGGTGTACATACCAAGCACCGGGGAGCTGTTTTTT. It specifies CASMVYIPSTGELFF.

This clone was counted only a few times. This chain links TRBV7-9 with TRBJ1-3, with 7 bases fitting TRBD1. CDR1 is SEHNR, CDR2 FQNEAQ, per germline (reference sequence). V was pared by 5 bases and J by 3 bases, with 4 bases of the junction left unmatched. CDR3 length equals 14 residues. The CDR3: CASSRGTDGNTIYF. Here the CDR3 DNA reads TGTGCCAGCAGCAGAGGGACAGATGGAAACACCATATATTTT.

The chain joins TRBV6-4 to TRBJ1-1, with 7 positions matching TRBD1. Germline V gene lookup returns CDR1 MRHNA and CDR2 SNTAGT. CDR3 length equals 14 residues. V lost 4 bases to trimming and J lost 5 bases; unmatched junction nucleotides: 7. The CDR3 DNA reads as TGTGCCAGCAGTGCCAAACCAGGGGGGACTGAAGCTTTCTTT. Protein sequence: CASSAKPGGTEAFF.